This T cell receptor (beta chain) came from a study of blood T cell repertoires in COVID-19. Study details: The United States, Italy and Spain provided the acute and convalescent COVID-19 samples. T cells, B-cell-depleted T cells, or PBMCs provided the cDNA or gDNA that served as material.

Per the study methods: Quantification of nucleated cells was approximated via reference gene primer amplification. Generated by immunoSEQ multiplex PCR, the TCRdb table keeps only in-frame clones and is missing some. The DNA was the basis for D and trimming; V, J and clone size are from that table. The sample has some 270,000 clones; approximately 86% are singletons. The CDR3 spans 13 residues. The V gene end was trimmed by 7 bases and the J gene end by 3 bases; junction bases not matched to a gene: 4. Germline values: CDR1 LNHDA, CDR2 SQIVND (reference sequence). This clone was found a few times. Input material: peripheral blood. The receptor comes from a middle-aged man with active or convalescent COVID-19. This chain links TRBV19 with TRBJ2-3; 7 bases line up with TRBD2. This CDR3 is CASTAGETDTQYF. The CDR3 DNA follows: TGTGCCAGTACTGCGGGAGAGACAGATACGCAGTATTTT.